This TCR beta chain was sequenced during a study of T cell clonality in common variable immunodeficiency. Findings and caveats of the study: Compared with healthy controls, CVID subjects showed increased TCRbeta clonality, mostly in about a third. Fewer deletions and N-nucleotide insertions were reportedly seen in common variable immunodeficiency TCR beta sequences.

Data came from immunoSEQ multiplex PCR; TCRdb stores just in-frame clones and leaves some out. The sample shows 40,000 or so clones, none of them appearing just once. CVID subjects were about 14 female and 29 male, aged roughly 9 to 64. Donors gave roughly 5 to 8 ml heparinized peripheral whole blood. This clone was seen at least ten times. Its target is unknown. Sequences were obtained from peripheral blood mononuclear cells. The receptor comes from a human donor with common variable immunodeficiency.

The CDR3 here is CASSQDRAERAFF. CDR3 DNA (partial): TGCGCCAGCAGCCAAGACAGGGCCGAACGC. V usage is TRBV5-1 and J usage is TRBJ1-1; TRBD1 agrees at 7 bases. With the read ending 3 residues before the CDR3 end, the germline J gene is used to fill in that end. The length of the CDR3 is 13 residues. Germline CDR1 reads SGHRS; CDR2 reads YFSETQ.